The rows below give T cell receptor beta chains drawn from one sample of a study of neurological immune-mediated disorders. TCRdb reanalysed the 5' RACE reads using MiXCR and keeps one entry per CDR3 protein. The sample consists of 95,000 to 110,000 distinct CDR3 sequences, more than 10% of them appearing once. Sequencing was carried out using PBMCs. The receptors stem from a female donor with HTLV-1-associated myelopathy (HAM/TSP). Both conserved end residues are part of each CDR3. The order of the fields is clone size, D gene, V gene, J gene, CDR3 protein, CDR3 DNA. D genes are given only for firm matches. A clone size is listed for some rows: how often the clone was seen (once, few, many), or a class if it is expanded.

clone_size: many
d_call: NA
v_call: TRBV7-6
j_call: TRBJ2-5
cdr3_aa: CASSAGFRETQYF
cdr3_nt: TGTGCCAGCAGCGCGGGGTTTAGGGAGACCCAGTACTTC

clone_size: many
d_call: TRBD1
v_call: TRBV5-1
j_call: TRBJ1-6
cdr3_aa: CASSVDRDNSPLHF
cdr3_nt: TGCGCCAGCAGCGTGGACAGGGATAATTCACCCCTCCACTTT

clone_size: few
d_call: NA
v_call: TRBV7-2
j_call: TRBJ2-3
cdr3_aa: CASSPRTGVTDTQYF
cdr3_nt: TGTGCCAGCAGCCCAAGGACGGGAGTCACAGATACGCAGTATTTT

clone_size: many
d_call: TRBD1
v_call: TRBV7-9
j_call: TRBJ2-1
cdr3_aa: CASSLYGRWTGGLNEQFF
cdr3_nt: TGTGCCAGCAGCTTATATGGGCGGTGGACAGGGGGCTTGAATGAGCAGTTCTTC

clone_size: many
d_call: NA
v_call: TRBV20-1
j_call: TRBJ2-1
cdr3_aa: CSARWYRSYNEQFF
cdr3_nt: TGCAGTGCTAGATGGTACCGCTCCTACAATGAGCAGTTCTTC

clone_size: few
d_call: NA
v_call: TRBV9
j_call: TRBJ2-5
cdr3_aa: CASSVLSGGKTQYF
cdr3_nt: TGTGCCAGCAGCGTGTTGTCCGGGGGAAAGACCCAGTACTTC

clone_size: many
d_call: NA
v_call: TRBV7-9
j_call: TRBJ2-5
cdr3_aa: CASRLDPPETQYF
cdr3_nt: TGTGCCAGCAGACTGGACCCCCCGGAGACCCAGTACTTC

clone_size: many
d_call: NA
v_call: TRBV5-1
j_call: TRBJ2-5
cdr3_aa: CASSLLGEETQYF
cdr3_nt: TGTGCCAGCAGTTTATTGGGAGAGGAGACCCAGTACTTC

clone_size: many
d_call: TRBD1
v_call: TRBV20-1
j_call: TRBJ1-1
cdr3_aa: CSARTGGDTEAFF
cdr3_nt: TGCAGTGCTAGAACAGGGGGGGACACTGAAGCTTTCTTT

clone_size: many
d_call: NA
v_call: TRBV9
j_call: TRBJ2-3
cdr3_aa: CASSLRAGPDTQYF
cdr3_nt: TGTGCCAGCAGCCTCCGGGCGGGGCCAGATACGCAGTATTTT

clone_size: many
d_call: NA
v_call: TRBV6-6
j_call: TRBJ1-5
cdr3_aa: CASKPTQNQPQHF
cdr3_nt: TGTGCCAGCAAGCCGACGCAAAATCAGCCCCAGCATTTT

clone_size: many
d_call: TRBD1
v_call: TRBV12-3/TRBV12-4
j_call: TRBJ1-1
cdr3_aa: CASSLARGQGRAAFF
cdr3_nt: TGTGCCAGCAGTTTAGCAAGAGGACAGGGCCGGGCGGCTTTCTTT

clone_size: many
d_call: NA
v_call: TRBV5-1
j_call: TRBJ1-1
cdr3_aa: CASSLVGRGNTEAFF
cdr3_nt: TGCGCCAGCAGCTTGGTCGGAAGGGGGAACACTGAAGCTTTCTTT

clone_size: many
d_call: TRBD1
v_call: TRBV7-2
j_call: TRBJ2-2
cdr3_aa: CASRQVGTGPGELFF
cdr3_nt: TGTGCCAGCAGACAAGTCGGGACAGGGCCCGGGGAGCTGTTTTTT

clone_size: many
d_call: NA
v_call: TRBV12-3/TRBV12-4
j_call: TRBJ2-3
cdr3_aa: CASSLGSPDTQYF
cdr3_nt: TGTGCCAGCAGTTTAGGGTCCCCAGATACGCAGTATTTT

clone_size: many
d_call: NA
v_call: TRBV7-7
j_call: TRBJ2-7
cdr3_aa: CASSLGAGPYEQYF
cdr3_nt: TGTGCCAGCAGCTTAGGGGCAGGGCCCTACGAGCAGTACTTC

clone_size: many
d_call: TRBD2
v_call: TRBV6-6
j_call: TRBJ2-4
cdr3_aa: CASTNSDQPGGIQYF
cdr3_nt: TGTGCCAGCACAAACTCCGACCAGCCGGGGGGCATTCAGTACTTC

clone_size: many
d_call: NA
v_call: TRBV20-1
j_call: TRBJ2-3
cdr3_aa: CSASLHLSPDTQYF
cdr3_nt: TGCAGTGCGAGCCTTCACCTCTCCCCAGATACGCAGTATTTT

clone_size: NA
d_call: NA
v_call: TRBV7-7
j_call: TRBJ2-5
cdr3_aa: CASSPLGRTAQKTQYF
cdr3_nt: TGTGCCAGCAGCCCTTTGGGGCGGACAGCGCAAAAGACCCAGTACTTC

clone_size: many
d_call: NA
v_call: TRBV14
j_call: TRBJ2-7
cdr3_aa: CASSQDSTRIGEQYF
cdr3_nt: TGTGCCAGCAGCCAAGATTCGACTAGAATCGGCGAGCAGTACTTC

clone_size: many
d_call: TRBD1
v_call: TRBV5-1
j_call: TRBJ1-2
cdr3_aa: CASTKGQGEDGYTF
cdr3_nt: TGCGCCAGCACCAAAGGACAGGGTGAAGATGGCTACACCTTC

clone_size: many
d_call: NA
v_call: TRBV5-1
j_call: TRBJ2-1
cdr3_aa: CASSLAIGGDNEQFF
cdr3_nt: TGCGCCAGCAGCTTGGCGATAGGAGGGGACAATGAGCAGTTCTTC

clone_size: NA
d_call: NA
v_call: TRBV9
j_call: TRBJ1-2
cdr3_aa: CASSVDGTNHGYTF
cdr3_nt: TGTGCCAGTAGCGTCGACGGAACTAACCATGGCTACACCTTC

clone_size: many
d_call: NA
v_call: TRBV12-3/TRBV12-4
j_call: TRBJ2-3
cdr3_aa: CASRGGSTDTQYF
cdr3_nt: TGTGCCTCCCGTGGAGGGAGCACAGATACGCAGTATTTT

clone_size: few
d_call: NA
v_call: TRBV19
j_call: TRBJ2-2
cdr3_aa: CASSLTQEGPGELFF
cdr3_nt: TGTGCCAGTAGTCTTACCCAGGAGGGGCCCGGGGAGCTGTTTTTT

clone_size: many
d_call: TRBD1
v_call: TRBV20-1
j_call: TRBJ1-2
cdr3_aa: CSAIGQGKSVYGYTF
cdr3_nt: TGCAGTGCTATTGGACAGGGAAAATCTGTCTATGGCTACACCTTC

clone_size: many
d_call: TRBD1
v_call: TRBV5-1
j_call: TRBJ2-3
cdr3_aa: CASSLGGQRDTQYF
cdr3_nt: TGCGCCAGCAGCTTGGGGGGACAGAGAGATACGCAGTATTTT

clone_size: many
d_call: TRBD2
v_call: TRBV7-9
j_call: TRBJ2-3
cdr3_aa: CASSRLPTGGNTDTQYF
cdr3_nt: TGTGCCAGCAGCCGCCTCCCCACCGGGGGGAACACAGATACGCAGTATTTT

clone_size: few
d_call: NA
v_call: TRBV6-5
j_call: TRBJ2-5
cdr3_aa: CASSAQYQETQYF
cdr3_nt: TGTGCCAGCAGTGCTCAGTACCAAGAGACCCAGTACTTC

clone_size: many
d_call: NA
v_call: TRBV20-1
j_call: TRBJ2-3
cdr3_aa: CSARDRRLNTDTQYF
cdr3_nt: TGCAGTGCTAGAGATAGAAGACTTAACACAGATACGCAGTATTTT

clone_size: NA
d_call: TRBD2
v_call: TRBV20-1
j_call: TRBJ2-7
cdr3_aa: CSARDRRGEYEQYF
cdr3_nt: TGCAGTGCTAGAGATCGGCGGGGGGAATACGAGCAGTACTTC

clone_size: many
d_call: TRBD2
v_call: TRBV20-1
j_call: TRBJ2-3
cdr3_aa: CSARVSGTSTDTQYF
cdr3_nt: TGCAGTGCCCGGGTGAGCGGGACTAGCACAGATACGCAGTATTTT

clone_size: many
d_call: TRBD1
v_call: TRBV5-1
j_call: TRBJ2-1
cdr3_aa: CATQVATGVYEQFF
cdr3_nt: TGCGCCACCCAAGTCGCGACAGGGGTATATGAGCAGTTCTTC

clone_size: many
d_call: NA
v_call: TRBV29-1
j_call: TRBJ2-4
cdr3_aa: CSVEDQGVAKNIQYF
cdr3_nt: TGCAGCGTTGAGGATCAGGGAGTAGCCAAAAACATTCAGTACTTC

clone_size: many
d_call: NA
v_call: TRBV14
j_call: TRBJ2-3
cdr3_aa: CASSLRAFSNTDTQYF
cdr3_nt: TGTGCCAGCAGCCTAAGGGCCTTTTCTAACACAGATACGCAGTATTTT

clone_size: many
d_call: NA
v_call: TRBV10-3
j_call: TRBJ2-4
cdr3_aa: CAISDRLAENIQYF
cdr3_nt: TGTGCCATCAGTGACCGTCTAGCAGAGAACATTCAGTACTTC

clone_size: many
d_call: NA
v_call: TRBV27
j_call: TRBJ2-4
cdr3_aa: CASSPTGSNIQYF
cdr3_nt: TGTGCCAGCAGTCCTACAGGGTCAAACATTCAGTACTTC

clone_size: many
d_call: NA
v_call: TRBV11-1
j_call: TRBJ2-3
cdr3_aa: CASSFRNQGGTDTQYF
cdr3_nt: TGTGCCAGCAGCTTTCGGAACCAAGGCGGGACAGATACGCAGTATTTT

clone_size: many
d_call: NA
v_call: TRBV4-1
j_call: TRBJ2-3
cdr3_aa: CASSQDFGGSDTQYF
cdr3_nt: TGCGCCAGCAGCCAAGATTTCGGGGGTTCAGATACGCAGTATTTT

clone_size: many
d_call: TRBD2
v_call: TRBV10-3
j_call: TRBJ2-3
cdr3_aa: CAISEERGGRTDTQYF
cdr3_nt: TGTGCCATCAGTGAGGAGCGGGGGGGCCGCACAGATACGCAGTATTTT

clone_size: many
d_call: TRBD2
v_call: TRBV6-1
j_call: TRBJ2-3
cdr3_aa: CASLSGTSDTDTQYF
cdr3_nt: TGTGCCAGCCTCTCCGGGACTAGCGATACAGATACGCAGTATTTT

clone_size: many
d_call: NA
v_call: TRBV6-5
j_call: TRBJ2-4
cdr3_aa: CASSPPGGTKNIQYF
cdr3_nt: TGTGCCAGCAGCCCCCCCGGAGGGACAAAAAACATTCAGTACTTC

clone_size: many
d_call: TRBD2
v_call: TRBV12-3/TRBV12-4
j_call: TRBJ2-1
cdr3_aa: CASSPRLAGNNEQFF
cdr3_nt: TGTGCCAGCAGTCCCCGACTAGCGGGGAACAATGAGCAGTTCTTC

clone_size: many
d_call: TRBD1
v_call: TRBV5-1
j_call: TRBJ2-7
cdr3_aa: CASSPGTGVREQYF
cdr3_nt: TGCGCCAGCAGCCCCGGGACAGGGGTTCGGGAGCAGTACTTC

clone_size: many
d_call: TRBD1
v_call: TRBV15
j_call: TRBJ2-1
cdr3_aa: CATNPGQGASEQFF
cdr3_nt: TGTGCCACCAACCCGGGACAGGGGGCAAGTGAGCAGTTCTTC

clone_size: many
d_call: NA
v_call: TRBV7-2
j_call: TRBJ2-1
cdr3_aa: CASSFRRAGSYNEQFF
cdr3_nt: TGTGCCAGCAGCTTCCGGAGGGCGGGGAGTTACAATGAGCAGTTCTTC

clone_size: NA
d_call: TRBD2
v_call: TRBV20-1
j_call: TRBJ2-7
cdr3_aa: CSALSGKSSYEQYF
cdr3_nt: TGCAGTGCCCTGAGCGGGAAAAGCTCCTACGAGCAGTACTTC

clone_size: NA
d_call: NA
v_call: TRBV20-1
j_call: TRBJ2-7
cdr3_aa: CSARVGGGTYEQYF
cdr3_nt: TGCAGTGCTAGAGTGGGGGGTGGGACCTACGAGCAGTACTTC

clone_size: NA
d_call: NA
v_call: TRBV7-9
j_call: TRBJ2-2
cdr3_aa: CASSFYSTGELFF
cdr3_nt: TGTGCCAGCAGCTTCTACAGCACCGGGGAGCTGTTTTTT

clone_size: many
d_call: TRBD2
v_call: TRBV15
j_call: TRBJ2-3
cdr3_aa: CATSKRGGPTDTQYF
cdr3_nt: TGTGCTACCAGCAAGCGGGGGGGCCCCACAGATACGCAGTATTTT

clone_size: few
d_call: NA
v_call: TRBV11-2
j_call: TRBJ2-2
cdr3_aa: CASSSLQGRGTGELFF
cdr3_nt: TGTGCCAGCAGCAGCTTACAGGGTCGCGGTACCGGGGAGCTGTTTTTT